This note documents a single TCR beta chain sequence. What it recognizes is unknown. The data stem from a study of vaccination and CD4 T cells after COVID-19. Study-level information: Participants received two doses of either BNT162b2 or mRNA-1273 vaccine. Cells received overlapping spike peptides from SARS-CoV-2, HCoV-NL63, HCoV-OC43 and HCoV-229E as stimulation. General study findings and limits: Only after vaccination were a median approximately 88% of convalescents' reactive clones seen.

With the Oncomine TCR Beta short-read assay, DNA from cultured CD4+ T cells was sequenced. From CD4+ T cells that had been cultured, genomic DNA was extracted. TCRdb re-called the PCR reads with MiXCR, one entry per CDR3 protein. This sample has fewer than 20,000 distinct CDR3 sequences, with roughly 56% found just once. This CDR3 contains 14 residues. Germline CDR1 and CDR2: SGHAT and FQNNGV. Trimming took 8 bases from V and 2 from J, leaving 13 bases between them. Treatment here: roughly 10-day PBMC culture with coronavirus spike peptide pools or control peptides (ViraFEST assay). The V gene is TRBV11-2, the J gene TRBJ2-1; D gene ambiguous. Sequencing was performed on CD4+ T cells from blood, cultured in vitro. This receptor was obtained from a human donor who had recovered from COVID-19. CDR3 region: CASARLRTYNEQFF. In DNA, the CDR3 is TGTGCCAGCGCACGGCTCCGCACCTACAATGAGCAGTTCTTC.